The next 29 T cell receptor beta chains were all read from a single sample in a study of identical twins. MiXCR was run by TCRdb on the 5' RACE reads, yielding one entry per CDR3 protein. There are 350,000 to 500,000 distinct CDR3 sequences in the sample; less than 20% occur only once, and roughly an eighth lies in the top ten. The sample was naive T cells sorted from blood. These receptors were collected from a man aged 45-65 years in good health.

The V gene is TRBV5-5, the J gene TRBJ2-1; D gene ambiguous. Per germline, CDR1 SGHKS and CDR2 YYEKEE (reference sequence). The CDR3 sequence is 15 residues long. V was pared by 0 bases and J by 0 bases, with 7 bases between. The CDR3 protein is CASSLDGNSYNEQFF. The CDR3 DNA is TGTGCCAGCAGCTTGGATGGGAACTCCTACAATGAGCAGTTCTTC.

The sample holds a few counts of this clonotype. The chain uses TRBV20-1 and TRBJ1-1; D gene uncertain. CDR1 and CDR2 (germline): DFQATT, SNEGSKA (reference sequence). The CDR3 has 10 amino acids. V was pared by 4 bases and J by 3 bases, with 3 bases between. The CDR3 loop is CSAIYTEAFF. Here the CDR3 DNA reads TGCAGTGCTATTTACACTGAAGCTTTCTTT.

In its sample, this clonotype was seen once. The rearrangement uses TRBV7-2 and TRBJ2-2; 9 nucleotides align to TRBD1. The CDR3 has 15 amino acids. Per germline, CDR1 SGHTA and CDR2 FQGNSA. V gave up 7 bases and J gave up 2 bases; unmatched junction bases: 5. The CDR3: CASTQGQGNTGELFF. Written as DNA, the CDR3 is TGTGCCAGCACCCAGGGACAGGGAAACACCGGGGAGCTGTTTTTT.

CDR3 amino acids: CASSLGRSWSSYNEQFF. The DNA of the CDR3 is TGTGCCAGCAGCCTGGGACGGAGCTGGAGCTCCTACAATGAGCAGTTCTTC. The genes are TRBV5-6 and TRBJ2-1; D possibly matches TRBD1 or TRBD2 (5 bases each). This CDR3 region has 17 residues. V lost 4 bases to trimming and J lost 0 bases, with 17 bases between them. CDR1 and CDR2 (germline): SGHDT, YYEEEE.

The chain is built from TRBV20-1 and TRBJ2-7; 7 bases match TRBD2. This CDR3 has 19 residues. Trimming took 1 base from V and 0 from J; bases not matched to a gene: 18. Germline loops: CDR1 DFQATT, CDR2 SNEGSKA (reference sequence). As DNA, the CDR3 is TGCAGTGCTAGAGTTGGAGGTGGGGACCTGAAGCGGGGCTCCTACGAGCAGTACTTC. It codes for CSARVGGGDLKRGSYEQYF.

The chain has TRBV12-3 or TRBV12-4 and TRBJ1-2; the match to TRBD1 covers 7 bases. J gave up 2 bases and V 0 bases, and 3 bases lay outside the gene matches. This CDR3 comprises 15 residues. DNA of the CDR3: TGTGCCAGCAGTTTAGCGGTGACAGGGAACTATGGCTACACCTTC. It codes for CASSLAVTGNYGYTF.

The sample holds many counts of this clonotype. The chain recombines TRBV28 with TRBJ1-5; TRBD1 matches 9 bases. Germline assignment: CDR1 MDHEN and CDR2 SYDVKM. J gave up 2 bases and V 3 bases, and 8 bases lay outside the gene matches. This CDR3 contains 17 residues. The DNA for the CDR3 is TGTGCCAGCAGTTTTCCGCCGGGACAGGGAGGCAATCAGCCCCAGCATTTT. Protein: CASSFPPGQGGNQPQHF.

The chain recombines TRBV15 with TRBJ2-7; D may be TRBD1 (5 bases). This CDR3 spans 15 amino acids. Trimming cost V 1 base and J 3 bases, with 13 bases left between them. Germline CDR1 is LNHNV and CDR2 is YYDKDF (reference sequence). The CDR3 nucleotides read TGTGCCACCAGCAGAGGTAGGGGAAATGACTACGAGCAGTACTTC. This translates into CATSRGRGNDYEQYF.

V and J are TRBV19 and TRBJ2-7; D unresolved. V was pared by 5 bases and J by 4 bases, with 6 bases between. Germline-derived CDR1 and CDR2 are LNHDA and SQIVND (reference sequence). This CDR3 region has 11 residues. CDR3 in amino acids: CASSHKYEQYF. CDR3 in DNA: TGTGCCAGTAGTCACAAGTACGAGCAGTACTTC.

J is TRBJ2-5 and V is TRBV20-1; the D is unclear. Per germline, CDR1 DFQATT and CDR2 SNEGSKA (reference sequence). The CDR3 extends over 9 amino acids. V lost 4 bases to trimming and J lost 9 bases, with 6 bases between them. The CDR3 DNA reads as TGCAGTGCTAAGGGTCCCCAGTACTTC. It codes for CSAKGPQYF.

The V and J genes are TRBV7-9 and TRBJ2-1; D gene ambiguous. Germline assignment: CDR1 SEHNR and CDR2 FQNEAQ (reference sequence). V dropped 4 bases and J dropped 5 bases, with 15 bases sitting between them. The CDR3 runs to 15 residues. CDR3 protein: CASSSQKDGNNEQFF. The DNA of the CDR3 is TGTGCCAGCAGCTCTCAAAAGGACGGAAACAATGAGCAGTTCTTC.

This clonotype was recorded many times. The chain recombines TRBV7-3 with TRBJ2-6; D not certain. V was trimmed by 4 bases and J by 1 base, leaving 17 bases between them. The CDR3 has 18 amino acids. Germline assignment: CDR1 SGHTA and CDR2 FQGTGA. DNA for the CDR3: TGTGCCAGCAGCTCATTGGCTAGTGATCTATCTGGGGCCAACGTCCTGACTTTC. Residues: CASSSLASDLSGANVLTF.

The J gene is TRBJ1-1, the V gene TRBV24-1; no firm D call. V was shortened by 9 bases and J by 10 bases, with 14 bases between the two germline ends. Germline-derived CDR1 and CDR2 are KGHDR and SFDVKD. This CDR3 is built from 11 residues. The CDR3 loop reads CATDLRIRAFF. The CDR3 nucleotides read TGTGCCACCGACCTTCGAATTAGAGCTTTCTTT.

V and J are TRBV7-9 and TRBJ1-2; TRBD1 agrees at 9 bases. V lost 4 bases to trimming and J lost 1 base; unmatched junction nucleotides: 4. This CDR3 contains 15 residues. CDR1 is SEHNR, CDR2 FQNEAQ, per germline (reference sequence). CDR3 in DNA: TGTGCCAGCAGCTGGACAGGGGACCTTAACTATGGCTACACCTTC. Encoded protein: CASSWTGDLNYGYTF.

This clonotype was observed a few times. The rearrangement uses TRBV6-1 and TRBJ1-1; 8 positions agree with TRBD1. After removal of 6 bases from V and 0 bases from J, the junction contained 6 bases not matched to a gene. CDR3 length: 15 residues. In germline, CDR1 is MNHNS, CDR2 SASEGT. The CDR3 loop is CASRVDRGMNTEAFF. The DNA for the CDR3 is TGTGCCAGCAGAGTAGACAGGGGAATGAACACTGAAGCTTTCTTT.

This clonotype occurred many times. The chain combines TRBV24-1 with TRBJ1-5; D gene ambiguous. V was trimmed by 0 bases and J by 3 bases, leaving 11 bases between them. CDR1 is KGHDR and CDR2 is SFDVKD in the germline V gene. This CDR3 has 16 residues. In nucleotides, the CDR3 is TGTGCCACCAGTGATTTGGCAAGGGTCTACAATCAGCCCCAGCATTTT. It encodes CATSDLARVYNQPQHF.

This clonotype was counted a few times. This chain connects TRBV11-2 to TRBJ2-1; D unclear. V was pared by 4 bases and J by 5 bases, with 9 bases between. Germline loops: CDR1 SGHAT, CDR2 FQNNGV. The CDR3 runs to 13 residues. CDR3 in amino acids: CASSSSSDNEQFF. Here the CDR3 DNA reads TGTGCCAGCAGCTCATCCAGCGACAATGAGCAGTTCTTC.

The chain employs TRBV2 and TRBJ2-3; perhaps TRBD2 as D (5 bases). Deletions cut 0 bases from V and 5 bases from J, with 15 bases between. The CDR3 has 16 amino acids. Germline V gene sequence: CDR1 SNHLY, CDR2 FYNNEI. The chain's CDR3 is CASSEAWTGRGDTQYF. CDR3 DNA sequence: TGTGCCAGCAGTGAAGCTTGGACCGGACGGGGAGATACGCAGTATTTT.

Here the CDR3 DNA reads TGTGCCAGCAGTATTAGGTGGGGTGCGGTGGCCAAAAACATTCAGTACTTC. It specifies CASSIRWGAVAKNIQYF. The chain recombines TRBV27 with TRBJ2-4; D unresolved. Trimming cost V 5 bases and J 1 base, with 18 bases left between them. CDR1 MNHEY and CDR2 SMNVEV come from the germline V gene (reference sequence). CDR3 size: 17 residues.

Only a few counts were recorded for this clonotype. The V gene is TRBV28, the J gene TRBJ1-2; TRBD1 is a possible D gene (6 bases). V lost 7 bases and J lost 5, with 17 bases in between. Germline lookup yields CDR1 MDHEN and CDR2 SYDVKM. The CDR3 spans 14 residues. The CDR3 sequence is CASTPGHMSYGYTF. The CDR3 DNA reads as TGTGCCAGCACCCCGGGACATATGAGTTATGGCTACACCTTC.

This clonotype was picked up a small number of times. Here the CDR3 DNA reads TGCGCCAGCAGCTTCTATTCCGGAGCAGATACGCAGTATTTT. Translation gives CASSFYSGADTQYF. The chain couples TRBV5-1 to TRBJ2-3; D is ambiguous. The CDR3 has 14 amino acids. Per germline, CDR1 SGHRS and CDR2 YFSETQ. Trimming shortened V by 2 bases and J by 4 bases, and 11 bases separated the two germline ends.

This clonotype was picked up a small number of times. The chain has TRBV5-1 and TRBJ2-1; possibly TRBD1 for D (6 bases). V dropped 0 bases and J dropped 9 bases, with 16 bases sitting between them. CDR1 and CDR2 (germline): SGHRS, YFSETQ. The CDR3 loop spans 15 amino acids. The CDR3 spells CASSLEGGFWGEQFF. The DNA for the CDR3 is TGCGCCAGCAGCTTGGAAGGGGGATTCTGGGGTGAGCAGTTCTTC.

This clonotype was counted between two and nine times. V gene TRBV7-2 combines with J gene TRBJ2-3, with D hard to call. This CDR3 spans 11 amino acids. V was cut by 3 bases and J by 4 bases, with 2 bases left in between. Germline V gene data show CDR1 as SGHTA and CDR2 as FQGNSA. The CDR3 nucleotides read TGTGCCAGCAGCTTGCCAGATACGCAGTATTTT. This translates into CASSLPDTQYF.

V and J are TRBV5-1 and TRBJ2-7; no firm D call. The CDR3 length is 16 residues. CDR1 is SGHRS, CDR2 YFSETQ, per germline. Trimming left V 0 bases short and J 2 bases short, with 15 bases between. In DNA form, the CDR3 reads TGCGCCAGCAGCTTGGACTATGGGCTTCTCGCCTACGAGCAGTACTTC. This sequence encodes CASSLDYGLLAYEQYF.

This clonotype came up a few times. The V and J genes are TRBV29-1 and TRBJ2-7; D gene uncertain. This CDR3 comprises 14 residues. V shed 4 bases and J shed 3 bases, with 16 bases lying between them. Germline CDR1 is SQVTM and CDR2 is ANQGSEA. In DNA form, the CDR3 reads TGCAGCGTTGTAGGCCAGAGCTCTCTCTACGAGCAGTACTTC. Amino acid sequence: CSVVGQSSLYEQYF.

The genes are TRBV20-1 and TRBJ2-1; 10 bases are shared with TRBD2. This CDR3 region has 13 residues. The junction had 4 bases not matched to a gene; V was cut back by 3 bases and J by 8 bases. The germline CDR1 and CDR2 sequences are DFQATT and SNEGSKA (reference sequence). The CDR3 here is CSASKRGGYEQFF. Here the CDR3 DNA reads TGCAGTGCTAGCAAGCGGGGGGGGTATGAGCAGTTCTTC.

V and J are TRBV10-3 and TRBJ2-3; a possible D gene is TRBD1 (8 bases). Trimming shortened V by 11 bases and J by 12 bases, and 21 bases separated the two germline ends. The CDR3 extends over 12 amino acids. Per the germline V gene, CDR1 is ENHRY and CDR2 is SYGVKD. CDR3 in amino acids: CAAQGAGAPQYF. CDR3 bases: TGTGCCGCCCAGGGGGCGGGGGCCCCTCAGTATTTT.

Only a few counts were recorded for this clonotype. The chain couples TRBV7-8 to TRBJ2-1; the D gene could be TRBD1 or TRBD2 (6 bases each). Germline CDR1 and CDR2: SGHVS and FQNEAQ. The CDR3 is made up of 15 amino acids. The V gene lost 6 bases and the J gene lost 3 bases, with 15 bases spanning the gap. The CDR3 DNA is TGTGCCAGCAGGAAGGGGGAGGATTTCTACAATGAGCAGTTCTTC. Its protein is CASRKGEDFYNEQFF.

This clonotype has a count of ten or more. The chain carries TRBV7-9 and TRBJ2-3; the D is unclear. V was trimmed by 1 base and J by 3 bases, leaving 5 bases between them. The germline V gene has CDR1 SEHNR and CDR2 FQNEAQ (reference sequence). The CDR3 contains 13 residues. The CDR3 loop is CASSLDQTDTQYF. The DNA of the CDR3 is TGTGCCAGCAGCTTAGATCAGACAGATACGCAGTATTTT.